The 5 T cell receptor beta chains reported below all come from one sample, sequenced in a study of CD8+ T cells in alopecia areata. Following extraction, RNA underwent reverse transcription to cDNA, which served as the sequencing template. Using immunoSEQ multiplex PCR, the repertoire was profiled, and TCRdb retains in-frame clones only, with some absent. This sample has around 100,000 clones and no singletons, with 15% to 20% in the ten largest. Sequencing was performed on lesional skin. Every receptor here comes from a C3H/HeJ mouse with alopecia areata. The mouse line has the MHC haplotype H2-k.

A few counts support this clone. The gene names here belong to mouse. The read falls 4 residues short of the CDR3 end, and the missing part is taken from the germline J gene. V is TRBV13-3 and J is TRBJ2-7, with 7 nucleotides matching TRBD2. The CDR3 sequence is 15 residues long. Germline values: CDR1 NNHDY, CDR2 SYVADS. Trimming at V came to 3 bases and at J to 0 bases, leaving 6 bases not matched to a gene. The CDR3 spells CASSATGESSYEQYF. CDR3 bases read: TGTGCCAGCAGTGCCACTGGGGAGAGCTCCTAT.

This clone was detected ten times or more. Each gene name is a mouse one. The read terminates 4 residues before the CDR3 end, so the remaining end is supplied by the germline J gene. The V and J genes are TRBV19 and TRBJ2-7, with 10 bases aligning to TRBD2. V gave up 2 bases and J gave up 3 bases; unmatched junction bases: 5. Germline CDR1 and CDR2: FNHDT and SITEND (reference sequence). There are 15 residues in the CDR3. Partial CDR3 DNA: TGTGCCAGCAGTATCGACTGGGGGGCCCTCTAT. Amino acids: CASSIDWGALY. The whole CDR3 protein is CASSIDWGALYEQYF.

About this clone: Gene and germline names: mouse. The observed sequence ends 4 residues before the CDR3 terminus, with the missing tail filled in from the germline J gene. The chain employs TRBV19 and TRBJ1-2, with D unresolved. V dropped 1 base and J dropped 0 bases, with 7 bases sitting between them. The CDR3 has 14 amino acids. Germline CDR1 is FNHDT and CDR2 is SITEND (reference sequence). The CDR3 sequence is CASSIPVTNSDYTF. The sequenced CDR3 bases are TGTGCCAGCAGTATACCAGTAACAAACTCC. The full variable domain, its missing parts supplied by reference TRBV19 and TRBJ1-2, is GGIITQTPKFLIGQEGQKLTLKCQQNFNHDTMYWYRQDSGKGLRLIYYSITENDLQKGDLSEGYDASREKKSSFSLTVTSAQKNEMAVFLCASSIPVTNSDYTFGSGTRLLVI.

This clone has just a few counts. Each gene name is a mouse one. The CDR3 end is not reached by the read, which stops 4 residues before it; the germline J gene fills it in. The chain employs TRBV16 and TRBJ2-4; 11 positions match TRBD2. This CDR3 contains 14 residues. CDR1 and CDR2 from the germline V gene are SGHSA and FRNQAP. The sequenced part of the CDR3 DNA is TGTGCAAGCAGCCAGGACTGGGGGGAAAAC. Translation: CASSQDWGEN. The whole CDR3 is CASSQDWGENTLYF.

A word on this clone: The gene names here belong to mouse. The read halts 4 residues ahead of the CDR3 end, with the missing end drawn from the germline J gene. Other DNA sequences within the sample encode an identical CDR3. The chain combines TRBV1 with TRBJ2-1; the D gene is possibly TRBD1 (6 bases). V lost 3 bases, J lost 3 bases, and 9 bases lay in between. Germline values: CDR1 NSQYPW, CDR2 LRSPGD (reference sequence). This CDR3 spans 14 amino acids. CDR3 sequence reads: CTCSATGLYAEQFF. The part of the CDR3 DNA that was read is TGCACCTGCAGTGCTACAGGGCTCTATGCT.